A single sample gave rise to the 30 T cell receptor beta chains below, sequenced in a study of shared clonotypes between healthy human individuals. Sequencing used immunoSEQ multiplex PCR; TCRdb keeps in-frame clones, though not all of them. The table lists millions of clones, about 95% of them singletons. Selected positively for CCR7 and CD45RO-negative, naive CD8 cells excluded terminally differentiated effector memory CD45RA+ cells. The sequenced material came from naive CD8+ T cells sorted from blood. All receptors derive from a man younger than 30 in good health.

The V call is TRBV30, the J call TRBJ2-5; either TRBD1 or TRBD2 may fit D (5 bases each). Deletions cut 0 bases from V and 1 base from J, with 15 bases between. Germline V gene data show CDR1 as GTSNPN and CDR2 as SVGIG (reference sequence). The length of the CDR3 is 16 residues. The chain's CDR3 is CAWSVVGDGAQETQYF. CDR3 in DNA: TGTGCCTGGAGTGTTGTGGGGGACGGGGCCCAAGAGACCCAGTACTTC.

The V gene is TRBV6-5, the J gene TRBJ2-2; D unresolved. This CDR3 has 15 amino acids. Germline values: CDR1 MNHEY, CDR2 SVGAGI. V was clipped by 6 bases and J by 2 bases, with 13 bases between them. The CDR3 loop reads CASSHLGSNTGELFF. The CDR3, as DNA: TGTGCCAGCAGCCACCTTGGGTCTAACACCGGGGAGCTGTTTTTT.

The chain combines TRBV10-3 with TRBJ2-7; possibly TRBD1 for D (7 bases). V lost 4 bases to trimming and J lost 6 bases, with 31 bases between them. The CDR3 loop spans 19 amino acids. Germline-derived CDR1 and CDR2 are ENHRY and SYGVKD. The CDR3 is CAISGNGQDRLGLTPEQYF. CDR3 DNA: TGTGCCATCAGTGGGAACGGACAGGATCGACTAGGTCTCACCCCCGAGCAGTACTTC.

This clone was observed a single time. The chain joins TRBV14 to TRBJ2-7; D unclear. The CDR3 loop spans 14 amino acids. V was pared by 4 bases and J by 2 bases, with 12 bases between. Per germline, CDR1 SGHDN and CDR2 FVKESK. CDR3 protein: CASSLPDGTYEQYF. CDR3 coding DNA: TGTGCCAGCAGCCTCCCGGACGGAACCTACGAGCAGTACTTC. The full variable domain, its missing parts supplied by reference TRBV14 and TRBJ2-7, is EAGVTQFPSHSVIEKGQTVTLRCDPISGHDNLYWYRRVMGKEIKFLLHFVKESKQDESGMPNNRFLAERTGGTYSTLKVQPAELEDSGVYFCASSLPDGTYEQYFGPGTRLTVT.

Worth noting for this clone: The sample has other DNA sequences that encode this CDR3 too. DNA of the CDR3: TGTGCCATCAGTGAGGTCAATCAGCCCCAGCATTTT. It encodes CAISEVNQPQHF. V is TRBV10-3 and J is TRBJ1-5; no reliable D call. Germline V gene lookup returns CDR1 ENHRY and CDR2 SYGVKD. Trimming pared 2 bases from V and 3 bases from J, leaving 2 bases between. This CDR3 comprises 12 residues.

This chain joins TRBV27 and TRBJ2-3, with 10 positions matching TRBD1. The CDR3 consists of 17 residues. J lost 5 bases, V lost 2 bases, and 10 bases had no gene match. Germline loops: CDR1 MNHEY, CDR2 SMNVEV (reference sequence). The CDR3 here is CASSLGPGTGVGDTQYF. CDR3 in DNA: TGTGCCAGCAGTTTAGGGCCCGGGACAGGGGTAGGAGATACGCAGTATTTT.

The chain recombines TRBV2 with TRBJ2-7; 7 bases are shared with TRBD1. Germline V gene data show CDR1 as SNHLY and CDR2 as FYNNEI. This CDR3 is 14 amino acids long. J lost 6 bases, V lost 6 bases, and 11 bases had no gene match. The CDR3 nucleotides are TGTGCCAGCAGACAGACAGGGTATTTGAGCGAGCAGTACTTC. Protein product: CASRQTGYLSEQYF.

The chain recombines TRBV4-3 with TRBJ2-3; TRBD2 matches 10 bases. The V gene's germline CDR1 is LGHNA and CDR2 YSLEER. The V gene end was trimmed by 0 bases and the J gene end by 4 bases; junction bases not matched to a gene: 4. This CDR3 contains 16 residues. CDR3 coding DNA: TGCGCCAGCAGCCAAGATTGGACTAGCGGACCAGATACGCAGTATTTT. The encoded protein is CASSQDWTSGPDTQYF.

The V gene is TRBV29-1, the J gene TRBJ1-1, with 8 positions matching TRBD1. Germline CDR1 is SQVTM and CDR2 is ANQGSEA. Trimming at V came to 7 bases and at J to 5 bases, leaving 9 bases not matched to a gene. The CDR3 covers 13 residues. Here the CDR3 DNA reads TGCAGCGACTCGGACAGGGAGGGAACTGAAGCTTTCTTT. It specifies CSDSDREGTEAFF.

The chain uses TRBV6-6 and TRBJ2-7; 11 bases align to TRBD2. Germline V gives CDR1 MNHNY, CDR2 SVGAGI (reference sequence). The CDR3 runs to 15 residues. The trim removed 4 bases at V and 1 base at J, leaving 3 bases unmatched. The CDR3 DNA is TGTGCCAGCAGTTCCGGGACTAGCGGATCCTACGAGCAGTACTTC. As protein: CASSSGTSGSYEQYF.

The V call is TRBV7-9, the J call TRBJ2-7; TRBD2 agrees at 9 bases. V shed 5 bases, J shed 6 bases, and the junction held 14 bases outside the gene matches. CDR3 length: 16 residues. Germline CDR1 SEHNR, CDR2 FQNEAQ (reference sequence). In DNA form, the CDR3 reads TGTGCCAGCAGCCTAGGGAGCTTAGCGGGAGCAGGCGAGCAGTACTTC. Translating it yields CASSLGSLAGAGEQYF.

The chain joins TRBV19 to TRBJ1-2, with D possibly being TRBD1 (5 bases). The CDR3 extends over 14 amino acids. Germline V gene lookup returns CDR1 LNHDA and CDR2 SQIVND (reference sequence). Trimming took off 6 bases at V and 4 bases at J, with 15 bases between the two ends. In nucleotides, the CDR3 is TGTGCCAGTAGCCTCGCAGGGAAGAGCTATGGCTACACCTTC. This sequence encodes CASSLAGKSYGYTF.

Concerning this clone itself: Other DNA sequences of this sample code for an identical CDR3. J is TRBJ2-7 and V is TRBV5-4; a weak D match, TRBD2 (6 bases). The germline gives CDR1 SGHNT, CDR2 YYREEE (reference sequence). The CDR3 has 13 residues. V lost 2 bases to trimming and J lost 2 bases, with 8 bases between them. The CDR3, as DNA: TGTGCCAGCAGCTTCCGGGGGACCTACGAGCAGTACTTC. It translates to CASSFRGTYEQYF.

The chain couples TRBV30 to TRBJ2-3; the match to TRBD2 covers 12 bases. CDR3 length equals 15 residues. The J segment lost 6 bases and the V segment lost 1 base, leaving 5 bases of the junction unmatched. Germline loops: CDR1 GTSNPN, CDR2 SVGIG (reference sequence). CDR3 loop: CAWSGLAGVQDTQYF. The CDR3 nucleotides are TGTGCCTGGAGTGGACTAGCGGGAGTGCAGGATACGCAGTATTTT.

This rearrangement joins TRBV5-7 to TRBJ1-1; D is undetermined. TRBV5-7 is an open reading frame, and its role is uncertain. The CDR3 covers 14 residues. V dropped 0 bases and J dropped 8 bases, with 14 bases sitting between them. Here the CDR3 reads CASSLGVVGVEAFF. Here the CDR3 DNA reads TGTGCCAGCAGCTTGGGAGTGGTGGGAGTGGAAGCTTTCTTT.

The rearrangement uses TRBV5-6 and TRBJ1-1; no reliable D call. Trimming left V 0 bases short and J 7 bases short, with 7 bases between. The CDR3 is 12 amino acids. CDR1 SGHDT and CDR2 YYEEEE come from the germline V gene. Here the CDR3 reads CASSLGVNEAFF. For the CDR3, the DNA is TGTGCCAGCAGCTTGGGAGTGAATGAAGCTTTCTTT.

The V and J genes are TRBV28 and TRBJ2-5; tentatively, D is TRBD1 (5 bases). The CDR3 runs 16 residues. Looked up from germline, CDR1 is MDHEN and CDR2 is SYDVKM. The V gene lost 8 bases and the J gene lost 4 bases, with 23 bases spanning the gap. The CDR3 nucleotides are TGTGCCAGCGGTTGGGATGGGCAGGGCTGGGGAGAGACCCAGTACTTC. Translating it yields CASGWDGQGWGETQYF.

The chain uses TRBV6-5 and TRBJ2-2, with D unresolved. The germline V gene has CDR1 MNHEY and CDR2 SVGAGI. V lost 0 bases, J lost 1 base, and 9 bases lay in between. The CDR3 has 16 residues. CDR3 coding DNA: TGTGCCAGCAGTTACTCGAGACCGATGAACACCGGGGAGCTGTTTTTT. This encodes CASSYSRPMNTGELFF.

This chain uses TRBV28 with TRBJ2-5; 7 nucleotides match TRBD1. The trim removed 3 bases at V and 1 base at J, leaving 2 bases unmatched. Germline V CDR1 and CDR2: MDHEN, SYDVKM. The CDR3 loop spans 14 amino acids. The CDR3, as DNA: TGTGCCAGCAGTTTCGACAGGGCCCAAGAGACCCAGTACTTC. It specifies CASSFDRAQETQYF.

The chain combines TRBV7-2 with TRBJ2-7, with 11 bases identical to TRBD2. With V trimmed by 2 bases and J by 0 bases, 9 bases remained unmatched. Per the germline V gene, CDR1 is SGHTA and CDR2 is FQGNSA. The CDR3 spans 18 residues. The CDR3 DNA sequence: TGTGCCAGCAGCTTAAATAGACTAGCGGGAACCTACTCCTACGAGCAGTACTTC. It is translated as CASSLNRLAGTYSYEQYF. Full variable domain (missing parts from reference TRBV7-2 and TRBJ2-7): GAGVSQSPSNKVTEKGKDVELRCDPISGHTALYWYRQSLGQGLEFLIYFQGNSAPDKSGLPSDRFSAERTGGSVSTLTIQRTQQEDSAVYLCASSLNRLAGTYSYEQYFGPGTRLTVT.

The gene calls are TRBV10-3 and TRBJ2-7, with D unresolved. The CDR3 is 14 residues long. V was trimmed by 2 bases and J by 3 bases, leaving 11 bases between them. Germline V gene data show CDR1 as ENHRY and CDR2 as SYGVKD. Written as DNA, the CDR3 is TGTGCCATCAGTGAGAGGGCAGCCCTCTACGAGCAGTACTTC. It specifies CAISERAALYEQYF.

Comments on this clone: The same CDR3 is also encoded by other DNA sequences in this sample. V gene TRBV6-5 combines with J gene TRBJ2-1; D might be TRBD2 (5 bases). Trimming removed 7 bases from V and 6 bases from J, with 7 bases in between. The germline V gene has CDR1 MNHEY and CDR2 SVGAGI. The CDR3 has 11 amino acids. The CDR3 coding sequence is TGTGCCAGCACCAGCGGCAATGAGCAGTTCTTC. It specifies CASTSGNEQFF.

This sequence joins TRBV6-5 and TRBJ2-1; D might be TRBD1 or TRBD2, each matching 5 bases. CDR3 length: 15 residues. V was pared by 6 bases and J by 0 bases, with 12 bases between. Germline assignment: CDR1 MNHEY and CDR2 SVGAGI. In DNA, the CDR3 is TGTGCCAGCAGCCCCAGTGGGGGCTCCTACAATGAGCAGTTCTTC. Translated, it gives CASSPSGGSYNEQFF.

The rearrangement joins TRBV4-1 to TRBJ2-7, with D unclear. The CDR3 contains 14 residues. Trimming shortened V by 1 base and J by 3 bases, and 10 bases separated the two germline ends. Germline CDR1 is MGHRA and CDR2 is YSYEKL. CDR3 DNA: TGCGCCAGCAGCCAAGCTTCCAGAAGCTACGAGCAGTACTTC. It encodes CASSQASRSYEQYF.

The chain joins TRBV20-1 to TRBJ2-1; TRBD2 might be the D (6 bases). Trimming shortened V by 3 bases and J by 12 bases, and 12 bases separated the two germline ends. The CDR3 runs to 11 residues. Germline V CDR1 and CDR2: DFQATT, SNEGSKA (reference sequence). DNA of the CDR3: TGCAGTGCTAGGGTCGGGACTTGGCAGTTCTTC. It specifies CSARVGTWQFF.

The gene calls are TRBV18 and TRBJ2-1; D is tentatively TRBD1 or TRBD2 (5 bases each). Germline assignment: CDR1 KGHSH and CDR2 LQKENI. The CDR3 sequence is 15 residues long. V was clipped by 5 bases and J by 7 bases, with 18 bases between them. Here the CDR3 reads CASSTPGPLPNEQFF. As DNA, the CDR3 is TGTGCCAGCTCAACCCCGGGACCCCTTCCTAATGAGCAGTTCTTC.

J is TRBJ2-2 and V is TRBV6-1; D remains unclear. Germline CDR1 and CDR2: MNHNS and SASEGT. Trimming removed 3 bases at V and 3 bases at J, with 5 bases between. CDR3 length equals 13 residues. The CDR3 DNA is TGTGCCAGCAGTGACATAGACACCGGGGAGCTGTTTTTT. Protein sequence: CASSDIDTGELFF.

On this clone: In the same sample, other DNA sequences code for this CDR3. This rearrangement joins TRBV10-1 to TRBJ2-7; 8 bases match TRBD1. J gave up 2 bases and V 0 bases, and 3 bases lay outside the gene matches. This CDR3 spans 15 amino acids. Germline CDR1 reads WNHNN; CDR2 reads SYGVQD (reference sequence). The CDR3: CASSESGTGAYEQYF. CDR3 DNA sequence: TGCGCCAGCAGTGAGTCCGGGACAGGAGCCTACGAGCAGTACTTC.

The chain has TRBV15 and TRBJ2-7; D uncertain. V was pared by 5 bases and J by 3 bases, with 11 bases between. Germline V gene data show CDR1 as LNHNV and CDR2 as YYDKDF (reference sequence). This CDR3 is 13 amino acids long. In DNA, the CDR3 is TGTGCCACCAGCCACCGAAATGGCTACGAGCAGTACTTC. Amino acid sequence: CATSHRNGYEQYF.

The chain carries TRBV7-6 and TRBJ2-7; 7 positions match TRBD2. V gave up 4 bases and J gave up 5 bases; unmatched junction bases: 2. This CDR3 is 12 amino acids long. CDR1 SGHVS and CDR2 FNYEAQ come from the germline V gene. CDR3 loop: CASSSGLDEQYF. CDR3 nucleotide sequence: TGTGCCAGCAGCTCCGGACTAGACGAGCAGTACTTC.